Listed here is a single T cell receptor beta chain. This specimen comes from a study of technical replicates of blood from four donors. V dropped 5 bases and J dropped 6; count of bases not matched to a gene: 10. CDR1 is SGHNT and CDR2 is YENEEA in the germline V gene. This CDR3 spans 15 amino acids. Assay used: immunoSEQ multiplex PCR; TCRdb lists only in-frame clones, some missing. This sample has 80,000 to 100,000 clones; approximately 96% occur once, and the top ten carry more than 0.3%. The chain links TRBV11-3 to TRBJ1-2, with TRBD1 matching over 9 bases. The receptor's source is a human donor in good health. The specimen sequenced was T cells isolated from PBMCs. As DNA, the CDR3 is TGTGCCAGCAGCCAGGGACAGGGCCTATTCGATGGCTACACCTTC. Protein: CASSQGQGLFDGYTF.